These T cell receptor beta chains were read from a single sample in a study of identical twins. TCRdb used MiXCR to reprocess the 5' RACE reads, holding one entry per CDR3 protein. The table lists a few hundred thousand distinct CDR3 sequences, around 15% of them singletons. These data were likewise used in another study, on yellow fever vaccine responses in identical twins.

Sequencing was performed on CD4+ T cells sorted from blood. All receptors derive from a woman aged 18-30 years in good health. Both conserved end residues are part of each CDR3. D genes are given only for firm matches. The size of a clone is reported for some rows only, either as once, few or many, or as a class for expanded clones.

D gene	CDR3 length	V gene	J gene	clone size	CDR3 DNA	CDR3 protein
-	16	TRBV7-2	TRBJ1-2	few	TGTGCCAGCAGCTTAGCGGGGGCAGGGAGATGGGATGGCTACACCTTC	CASSLAGAGRWDGYTF
-	12	TRBV29-1	TRBJ2-3	-	TGCAGCGTTCCCCCCGCCGCAGATACGCAGTATTTT	CSVPPAADTQYF
TRBD1	15	TRBV12-3/TRBV12-4	TRBJ1-5	few	TGTGCCAGCAGTTCCAGGGGGCGCAACAATCAGCCCCAGCATTTT	CASSSRGRNNQPQHF
-	13	TRBV6-1	TRBJ2-2	-	TGTGCCAGCAGGCCCAGGGTTACCGGGGAGCTGTTTTTT	CASRPRVTGELFF
-	13	TRBV5-1	TRBJ1-2	-	TGCGCCAGCAGCTTGTCAGAAGGGGCGGTCTACACCTTC	CASSLSEGAVYTF
-	17	TRBV5-1	TRBJ2-1	-	TGCGCCAGCAGCTTGGGGCCCGGGGGCCCGGCGCTCAATGAGCAGTTCTTC	CASSLGPGGPALNEQFF
TRBD1	13	TRBV11-2	TRBJ2-1	many	TGTGCCAGCAGCTCCCTGGACAGGCCAGAGCAGTTCTTC	CASSSLDRPEQFF
TRBD2	13	TRBV7-2	TRBJ2-5	-	TGTGCCAGCAGCTTAGCTTCTAGCGGTTTCTCGTACTTC	CASSLASSGFSYF
-	15	TRBV6-5	TRBJ2-3	few	TGTGCCAGCAGTTTAGGGGTTCCTAGCACAGATACGCAGTATTTT	CASSLGVPSTDTQYF
TRBD2	17	TRBV6-2/TRBV6-3	TRBJ2-2	few	TGTGCCAGCAGTTACCCCGTACTAGCGGGAGGCACCGGGGAGCTGTTTTTT	CASSYPVLAGGTGELFF
TRBD1	14	TRBV5-1	TRBJ1-1	-	TGCGCCAGCAGCATGGACAGGGGATATACTGAAGCTTTCTTT	CASSMDRGYTEAFF
-	13	TRBV7-2	TRBJ2-7	few	TGTGCCATCAGCATAGGAAAGGCCTACGAGCAGTACTTC	CAISIGKAYEQYF
-	14	TRBV19	TRBJ1-2	-	TGTGCCAGTAGTATCGGGGGAGCTAACTATGGCTACACCTTC	CASSIGGANYGYTF
TRBD1	16	TRBV4-3	TRBJ1-2	few	TGCGCCAGCAGCCAAGGCACGACAGGGATTGGCTATGGCTACACCTTC	CASSQGTTGIGYGYTF
-	13	TRBV20-1	TRBJ2-7	few	TGCAGTGCACCTGACAGGCGGTCCTACGAGCAGTACTTC	CSAPDRRSYEQYF
-	13	TRBV2	TRBJ2-7	-	TGTGCCAGCGCTGGGGAGGTGGGTTACGAGCAGTACTTC	CASAGEVGYEQYF
-	19	TRBV5-1	TRBJ1-5	few	TGCGCCAGCAGGTATATTGGCCCCAACCGGGACTATTGCAATCAGCCCCAGCATTTT	CASRYIGPNRDYCNQPQHF
TRBD2	16	TRBV10-3	TRBJ2-3	-	TGTGCCATCAGTGAGGCAACTAGCGGGAGGGCGGATACGCAGTATTTT	CAISEATSGRADTQYF
-	13	TRBV6-2/TRBV6-3	TRBJ1-5	many	TGTGCCAGCAATCAGCGCTTCAATCAGCCCCAGCATTTT	CASNQRFNQPQHF
TRBD1	17	TRBV4-3	TRBJ1-6	few	TGCGCCAGCAGCCTCGACAGGGACCCCTCCTATAATTCACCCCTCCACTTT	CASSLDRDPSYNSPLHF
-	14	TRBV7-2	TRBJ1-1	few	TGTGCCAGCAGCTTAGGCAGGGGAGGAACTGAAGCTTTCTTT	CASSLGRGGTEAFF
TRBD1	13	TRBV20-1	TRBJ2-7	-	TGCAGTGCTCCTAGACAGGGACGCTACGAGCAGTACTTC	CSAPRQGRYEQYF
-	16	TRBV7-2	TRBJ2-3	many	TGTGCCAGCAGCTTAGCCACAGCCCCTAGCACAGATACGCAGTATTTT	CASSLATAPSTDTQYF
-	15	TRBV12-5	TRBJ2-5	-	TGTGCTAGTGGTTTGGGCGACAGAATTCAAGAGACCCAGTACTTC	CASGLGDRIQETQYF